The 23 T cell receptor beta chains below were found in one sample sequenced in a study of shared clonotypes between healthy human individuals. Using immunoSEQ multiplex PCR, the repertoire was profiled, and TCRdb retains in-frame clones only, with some absent. The sample shows some 1,600,000 clones, 95% to 99% of them seen only once. The sequenced sample was naive CD4+ T cells sorted from blood. Noted subset: CD45RA+ positively selected. Receptors were obtained from a man aged 30 to 39 in good health.

As concerns this clone: Other nucleotide sequences in the sample specify the same CDR3. This sequence joins TRBV14 and TRBJ1-2, with D maybe TRBD1 (6 bases). The germline V gene has CDR1 SGHDN and CDR2 FVKESK. Trimming stripped 1 base from V and 4 bases from J, with 7 bases between. The CDR3 has 13 amino acids. The CDR3 coding sequence is TGTGCCAGCAGCCAAGGGACAGTCTATGGCTACACCTTC. Amino acids: CASSQGTVYGYTF. Full variable domain (remainder filled in from reference TRBV14 and TRBJ1-2): EAGVTQFPSHSVIEKGQTVTLRCDPISGHDNLYWYRRVMGKEIKFLLHFVKESKQDESGMPNNRFLAERTGGTYSTLKVQPAELEDSGVYFCASSQGTVYGYTFGSGTRLTVV.

The chain employs TRBV10-2 and TRBJ2-1, with D possibly being TRBD1 (5 bases). Trimming removed 8 bases at V and 7 bases at J, with 18 bases between. CDR1 and CDR2 from the germline V gene are WSHSY and SAAADI. The CDR3 extends over 14 amino acids. CDR3 coding DNA: TGCGCCAGCCAGGACACTACTGTATCAAATGAGCAGTTCTTC. It yields the protein CASQDTTVSNEQFF.

The V call is TRBV29-1, the J call TRBJ2-1; no clear D gene. Trimming removed 5 bases from V and 5 bases from J, with 19 bases in between. CDR1 is SQVTM and CDR2 is ANQGSEA in the germline V gene. The CDR3 sequence is 15 residues long. DNA for the CDR3: TGCAGCGTTCGCTCCGCCTCGGCGAACGACAATGAGCAGTTCTTC. Its translation: CSVRSASANDNEQFF.

CDR3 nucleotide sequence: TGCGCCAGCAGCTCTGGGGTTGGGGGGCGCAGAGACTATGGCTACACCTTC. This sequence encodes CASSSGVGGRRDYGYTF. V is TRBV5-1 and J is TRBJ1-2; TRBD1 is a possible D gene (6 bases). The germline V and J ends were trimmed by 3 bases and 3 bases, with 21 bases remaining between them. CDR1 is SGHRS, CDR2 YFSETQ, per germline. The CDR3 consists of 17 residues. The entire variable domain, with the rest obtained from reference TRBV5-1 and TRBJ1-2, is as follows: KAGVTQTPRYLIKTRGQQVTLSCSPISGHRSVSWYQQTPGQGLQFLFEYFSETQRNKGNFPGRFSGRQFSNSRSEMNVSTLELGDSALYLCASSSGVGGRRDYGYTFGSGTRLTVV.

The CDR3 sequence is CASSYSPFTGETQYF. The CDR3 coding sequence is TGTGCCAGCAGTTACTCCCCTTTTACGGGAGAGACCCAGTACTTC. J is TRBJ2-5 and V is TRBV6-5; D unclear. CDR1 is MNHEY, CDR2 SVGAGI, per germline. This CDR3 has 15 residues. V was shortened by 0 bases and J by 4 bases, with 12 bases between the two germline ends.

The chain has TRBV5-8 and TRBJ2-1; D remains ambiguous. CDR3 length: 12 amino acids. Trimming cost V 1 base and J 9 bases, with 8 bases left between them. In germline, CDR1 is SGHTS, CDR2 YDEGEE. CDR3 protein: CASSLLVGEQFF. As DNA, the CDR3 is TGTGCCAGCAGCTTGTTAGTCGGTGAGCAGTTCTTC. Full variable domain (missing parts from reference TRBV5-8 and TRBJ2-1): EAGVTQSPTHLIKTRGQQATLRCSPISGHTSVYWYQQALGLGLQFLLWYDEGEERNRGNFPPRFSGRQFPNYSSELNVNALELEDSALYLCASSLLVGEQFFGPGTRLTVL.

The V and J genes are TRBV5-1 and TRBJ2-7, with D possibly TRBD2 on 6 matching bases. Per germline, CDR1 SGHRS and CDR2 YFSETQ. The CDR3 extends over 15 amino acids. V lost 0 bases and J 0 bases, leaving 10 bases between the germline ends. This CDR3 reads CASSLGAGNSYEQYF. The CDR3 DNA follows: TGCGCCAGCAGCTTGGGGGCGGGGAACTCCTACGAGCAGTACTTC.

V is TRBV7-2 and J is TRBJ2-3; TRBD2 is a possible D gene (5 bases). The length of the CDR3 is 14 residues. Trimming removed 2 bases from V and 6 bases from J, with 12 bases in between. In germline, CDR1 is SGHTA, CDR2 FQGNSA. CDR3 protein: CASSLSPGMDTQYF. DNA for the CDR3: TGTGCCAGCAGCTTAAGTCCGGGAATGGATACGCAGTATTTT. The full variable domain, its missing parts supplied by reference TRBV7-2 and TRBJ2-3, is GAGVSQSPSNKVTEKGKDVELRCDPISGHTALYWYRQSLGQGLEFLIYFQGNSAPDKSGLPSDRFSAERTGGSVSTLTIQRTQQEDSAVYLCASSLSPGMDTQYFGPGTRLTVL.

CDR3 coding DNA: TGTGCCAGCAGCTACCCCGGGACCTCTTACAATGAGCAGTTCTTC. Amino acids: CASSYPGTSYNEQFF. The V call is TRBV5-4, the J call TRBJ2-1, with D perhaps matching TRBD1 or TRBD2 (5 bases each). Germline V gene data show CDR1 as SGHNT and CDR2 as YYREEE (reference sequence). V gave up 3 bases and J gave up 4 bases, with 14 bases separating them. This CDR3 comprises 15 residues.

The sample holds one count of this clone. The chain has TRBV28 and TRBJ1-3; D remains unclear. Trimming took 6 bases from V and 9 from J, leaving 9 bases between them. CDR3 size: 11 residues. The germline V gene encodes CDR1 MDHEN and CDR2 SYDVKM. The CDR3 coding sequence is TGTGCCAGCAGGTCCGTAGGCACCATATATTTT. Translation: CASRSVGTIYF.

This clone appeared once. The chain has TRBV11-2 and TRBJ2-1, with D hard to call. The germline V gene encodes CDR1 SGHAT and CDR2 FQNNGV. There are 12 residues in the CDR3. The ends were cut back, 1 base at V and 8 bases at J, with 6 bases in the middle. The CDR3 DNA reads TGTGCCAGCAGCTTAGTTGGGTATGAGCAGTTCTTC. Translated: CASSLVGYEQFF.

This chain links TRBV10-3 with TRBJ1-4; possibly TRBD1 for D (6 bases). The CDR3 is made up of 15 amino acids. Germline V gene data show CDR1 as ENHRY and CDR2 as SYGVKD. V lost 0 bases and J lost 6, with 11 bases in between. The CDR3 reads CAISESGAAYEKLFF. In DNA form, the CDR3 reads TGTGCCATCAGTGAGTCGGGGGCAGCATATGAAAAACTGTTTTTT.

This clone was recorded only once. This rearrangement joins TRBV30 to TRBJ1-5; 7 bases line up with TRBD1. The CDR3 contains 14 residues. Losses at the gene ends were 2 bases for V and 3 bases for J; bases not matched to a gene: 4. CDR1 and CDR2 (germline): GTSNPN, SVGIG (reference sequence). The CDR3 is CAWSTRGVNQPQHF. The CDR3, as DNA: TGTGCCTGGAGTACCAGGGGGGTCAATCAGCCCCAGCATTTT.

The genes are TRBV15 and TRBJ1-2; no definite D call. CDR1 and CDR2 (germline): LNHNV, YYDKDF (reference sequence). Trimming pared 0 bases from V and 3 bases from J, leaving 23 bases between. This CDR3 has 19 amino acids. The CDR3 here is CATSREDQQLFGSHYGYTF. In DNA, the CDR3 is TGTGCCACCAGCAGAGAGGACCAGCAGTTATTTGGCAGTCACTATGGCTACACCTTC.

The V call is TRBV9, the J call TRBJ2-1; 10 bases align to TRBD2. After removal of 4 bases from V and 2 bases from J, the junction contained 9 bases not matched to a gene. CDR1 and CDR2 (germline): SGDLS, YYNGEE. This CDR3 contains 17 residues. The CDR3 loop reads CASSPIRSGRAYNEQFF. The CDR3, as DNA: TGTGCCAGCAGCCCAATCCGAAGCGGGAGGGCCTACAATGAGCAGTTCTTC.

V and J are TRBV2 and TRBJ1-1, with TRBD1 as a possible D gene (5 bases). The V gene's germline CDR1 is SNHLY and CDR2 FYNNEI. The CDR3 sequence is 13 residues long. V was clipped by 5 bases and J by 6 bases, with 13 bases between them. CDR3 bases: TGTGCCAGCAGTAACAAAAGGGGCGCTGAAGCTTTCTTT. Translation gives CASSNKRGAEAFF.

This chain uses TRBV19 with TRBJ1-4; 7 nucleotides align to TRBD1. Germline assignment: CDR1 LNHDA and CDR2 SQIVND (reference sequence). CDR3 size: 15 residues. Unmatched junction bases numbered 10, after V lost 4 bases and J lost 8 bases. In nucleotides, the CDR3 is TGTGCCAGTAGTAATTTTGACAGGGTTTTCGAAAAACTGTTTTTT. Its translation is CASSNFDRVFEKLFF.

CDR3 bases: TGTGCCAGTAGTCCACTAGCGGGAGACTCCTACGAGCAGTACTTC. Its translation: CASSPLAGDSYEQYF. The rearrangement uses TRBV19 and TRBJ2-7, with TRBD2 matching 11 bases. Trimming at V came to 5 bases and at J to 0 bases, leaving 3 bases not matched to a gene. Germline CDR1 is LNHDA and CDR2 is SQIVND (reference sequence). This CDR3 region has 15 residues.

In DNA, the CDR3 is TGTGCCAGCCTTACGGGGGGCCGGGGCCCTTATGGCTACACCTTC. As protein: CASLTGGRGPYGYTF. The genes are TRBV28 and TRBJ1-2; D might be TRBD1 (6 bases). The CDR3 spans 15 residues. Per the germline V gene, CDR1 is MDHEN and CDR2 is SYDVKM. The V and J ends lost 8 bases and 5 bases respectively, with 21 bases between them.

This sequence joins TRBV7-3 and TRBJ2-2, with D perhaps given as TRBD1 or TRBD2 (6 bases each). CDR1 is SGHTA and CDR2 is FQGTGA in the germline V gene. There are 15 residues in the CDR3. V lost 4 bases, J lost 6 bases, and 15 bases lay in between. Here the CDR3 DNA reads TGTGCCAGCAGCTCACAGGGAGGAAAGGCCGGGGAGCTGTTTTTT. Protein product: CASSSQGGKAGELFF.

This clone has just one count. The chain recombines TRBV7-3 with TRBJ2-1, with TRBD1 as a possible D gene (5 bases). The CDR3 runs to 15 residues. V was clipped by 4 bases and J by 4 bases, with 14 bases between them. Germline values: CDR1 SGHTA, CDR2 FQGTGA. The CDR3 nucleotides are TGTGCCAGCAGCTACGAAAGGGGTGGATACAATGAGCAGTTCTTC. Translated: CASSYERGGYNEQFF.

The chain is built from TRBV7-9 and TRBJ2-7; TRBD2 matches 8 bases. After removal of 5 bases from V and 3 bases from J, the junction contained 3 bases not matched to a gene. CDR1 is SEHNR, CDR2 FQNEAQ, per germline (reference sequence). The CDR3 has 13 residues. The CDR3 bases are TGTGCCAGCAGCCCGGGACTAGACTACGAGCAGTACTTC. This sequence encodes CASSPGLDYEQYF.

V and J are TRBV5-1 and TRBJ2-7, with D unresolved. Germline CDR1 reads SGHRS; CDR2 reads YFSETQ. This CDR3 has 15 residues. V was trimmed by 0 bases and J by 2 bases, leaving 12 bases between them. CDR3 protein: CASSLGGGGAYEQYF. In DNA form, the CDR3 reads TGCGCCAGCAGCTTGGGAGGCGGCGGCGCCTACGAGCAGTACTTC.